These 29 T cell receptor beta chains share one sample of origin, sequenced in a study of molecular identifiers for immune sequencing clone quantification. In TCRdb, the PCR reads were re-called with MiXCR into one record per CDR3 protein. Of 550,000 to 750,000 distinct CDR3 sequences listed, nearly 20% are singletons. Sequenced input: naive CD8+ T cells from blood, with Jurkat cell RNA spiked in. Indicated subset: FACS-sorted CD8+CD4-CCR7+CD45RA+ naive T cells. The receptors originated from a human donor in good health. Some libraries in this study had Jurkat cell RNA spiked in.

This clonotype showed up many times. J is TRBJ2-1 and V is TRBV4-3; no clear D. CDR3 length equals 14 residues. V was clipped by 0 bases and J by 14 bases, with 17 bases between them. Per germline, CDR1 LGHNA and CDR2 YSLEER. This chain's CDR3 is CASSQDGRSSTEFF. The CDR3, as DNA: TGCGCCAGCAGCCAAGATGGAAGGTCGTCAACGGAGTTCTTC.

Many counts were recorded for this clonotype. J is TRBJ2-3 and V is TRBV12-3 or TRBV12-4, with 8 bases fitting TRBD1. This CDR3 comprises 16 residues. V shed 6 bases and J 3 bases; nucleotides not matched to a gene: 11. The CDR3 sequence: CASSPGTGPRTDTQYF. Here the CDR3 DNA reads TGTGCCAGCAGCCCCGGGACAGGTCCACGAACAGATACGCAGTATTTT.

This clonotype was detected only a few times. The rearrangement uses TRBV4-1 and TRBJ2-1, with 7 nucleotides matching TRBD2. V was pared by 3 bases and J by 4 bases, with 9 bases of the junction left unmatched. Per germline, CDR1 MGHRA and CDR2 YSYEKL. CDR3 length: 16 amino acids. DNA of the CDR3: TGCGCCAGCAGCCAGGATTGGGCTAGCGGTTACAATGAGCAGTTCTTC. This gives the protein CASSQDWASGYNEQFF.

In its sample, this clonotype was seen many times. The chain is built from TRBV7-9 and TRBJ2-3, with a possible D match to TRBD2 (5 bases). V was trimmed by 1 base and J by 6 bases, leaving 8 bases between them. CDR3 length equals 13 residues. The germline CDR1 and CDR2 sequences are SEHNR and FQNEAQ (reference sequence). The CDR3 sequence: CASSLVALDTQYF. The CDR3 DNA reads as TGTGCCAGCAGCTTAGTAGCGTTGGATACGCAGTATTTT.

A note on this clonotype: This may arise from a read error, as a much more abundant clone is one base away. The rearrangement uses TRBV6-5 and TRBJ1-2; D unresolved. This CDR3 is built from 15 residues. Germline loops: CDR1 MNHEY, CDR2 SVGAGI. CDR3 coding DNA: TGTGCCAGCAGTTACAGTGGAGATACGCCGGATGGCCACACCTTC. The encoded protein is CASSYSGDTPDGHTF.

The chain recombines TRBV9 with TRBJ2-7, with D possibly being TRBD1 or TRBD2 (5 bases each). From germline, CDR1 is SGDLS and CDR2 YYNGEE. The CDR3 totals 15 residues. Trimming took off 1 base at V and 0 bases at J, with 11 bases between the two ends. This chain's CDR3 is CASSVRGTASYEQYF. The CDR3 bases are TGTGCCAGCAGCGTACGTGGGACCGCCTCCTACGAGCAGTACTTC.

Concerning this clonotype itself: A much larger clone is a single base away; this may be a read error. Because the CDR3 is missing its conserved closing phenylalanine or tryptophan, this is likely a read error. This rearrangement joins TRBV29-1 to TRBJ2-5, with 10 bases that match TRBD2. V lost 1 base and J lost 4; bases outside the gene matches: 9. CDR1 is SQVTM, CDR2 ANQGSEA, per germline. The CDR3 consists of 16 residues. The CDR3 is CSVEVELAGVGETQYL. The CDR3 coding sequence is TGCAGCGTTGAAGTGGAGCTAGCGGGAGTGGGAGAGACCCAGTACCTC.

This chain uses TRBV20-1 with TRBJ2-3; 9 bases agree with TRBD2. The CDR3 totals 20 residues. Trimming took 5 bases from V and 2 from J; bases not matched to a gene: 23. Looked up from germline, CDR1 is DFQATT and CDR2 is SNEGSKA (reference sequence). The CDR3 loop is CSAPAPRAGGITWTTDTQYF. CDR3 DNA sequence: TGCAGTGCTCCCGCCCCCCGGGCGGGGGGGATCACATGGACCACAGATACGCAGTATTTT.

The sample holds many counts of this clonotype. V is TRBV6-2 or TRBV6-3 and J is TRBJ2-7; D unresolved. The CDR3 is 12 residues long. CDR1 and CDR2 (germline): MNHEY, SVGEGT. V was clipped by 10 bases and J by 7 bases, with 17 bases between them. CDR3 nucleotide sequence: TGTGCCACGCGGCGGTTCGGGTTAGAGCAGTACTTC. It encodes CATRRFGLEQYF.

The chain joins TRBV4-3 to TRBJ2-3; weak D call: TRBD1 (5 bases). V was shortened by 1 base and J by 0 bases, with 17 bases between the two germline ends. CDR1 LGHNA and CDR2 YSLEER come from the germline V gene. The CDR3 runs to 18 residues. Here the CDR3 reads CASSQGVQGSFSTDTQYF. As DNA, the CDR3 is TGCGCCAGCAGCCAAGGTGTCCAGGGCTCCTTTAGCACAGATACGCAGTATTTT.

With respect to this clonotype: A read error may be the cause here, since a much bigger clone is one base away. The genes are TRBV7-9 and TRBJ2-3, with TRBD1 matching over 8 bases. The CDR3 contains 15 residues. CDR1 is SEHNR and CDR2 is FQNEAQ in the germline V gene (reference sequence). V lost 5 bases to trimming and J lost 2 bases; unmatched junction nucleotides: 6. The CDR3 sequence is CASSKGQGPTDTQYF. DNA for the CDR3: TGTGCCAGCAGCAAAGGACAGGGACCCACAGATACGCAGTATTTT.

This clonotype was found a few times. The V gene is TRBV4-3, the J gene TRBJ2-1; 7 bases are a match to TRBD2. This CDR3 contains 18 residues. Germline CDR1 reads LGHNA; CDR2 reads YSLEER. The trim removed 0 bases at V and 8 bases at J, leaving 16 bases unmatched. CDR3: CASSQEGPSRGNFDEQFF. CDR3 sequence (DNA): TGCGCCAGCAGCCAAGAAGGGCCCTCGCGGGGGAATTTCGATGAGCAGTTCTTC.

V usage is TRBV7-9 and J usage is TRBJ2-7; 7 nucleotides line up with TRBD2. V shed 5 bases and J 3 bases; nucleotides not matched to a gene: 4. Germline CDR1 is SEHNR and CDR2 is FQNEAQ (reference sequence). The CDR3 has 13 residues. The CDR3 DNA reads TGTGCCAGCAGCCATACGGGAGGCTACGAGCAGTACTTC. Translating it yields CASSHTGGYEQYF.

CDR3 residues: CASSQDHRGGTNTEAFF. The CDR3 coding sequence is TGCGCCAGCAGCCAAGATCATCGGGGCGGAACGAACACTGAAGCTTTCTTT. The chain combines TRBV4-3 with TRBJ1-1; a possible D gene is TRBD1 (5 bases). Germline loops: CDR1 LGHNA, CDR2 YSLEER. This CDR3 spans 17 amino acids. V shed 0 bases and J shed 1 base, with 15 bases lying between them.

The rearrangement joins TRBV7-9 to TRBJ2-3; D perhaps matches TRBD1 (6 bases). The closer fit of TRBJ1-5 to the DNA end suggests the J call may be wrong. The CDR3 length is 18 residues. In germline, CDR1 is SEHNR, CDR2 FQNEAQ (reference sequence). CDR3 in DNA: TGTGCCAGCAGCTTCCCGGGGGCTAGCGGGGGGGCTGGAGATACGCAGCATTTT. Translating it yields CASSFPGASGGAGDTQHF.

Only one count was recorded for this clonotype. A read error may be the cause here, since a much bigger clone is one base away. This chain links TRBV20-1 with TRBJ2-5; a possible D gene is TRBD2 (6 bases). V was trimmed by 6 bases and J by 9 bases, leaving 17 bases between them. CDR3 length: 12 amino acids. The germline V gene has CDR1 DFQATT and CDR2 SNEGSKA (reference sequence). The CDR3 reads CSAPGSFEAQYF. The DNA of the CDR3 is TGCAGTGCCCCCGGGAGTTTCGAGGCCCAGTACTTC.

This clonotype was picked up many times. The CDR3 is CASRKGAMGNQPQHF. The CDR3 DNA sequence: TGTGCCAGCAGGAAGGGGGCGATGGGCAATCAGCCCCAGCATTTT. V gene TRBV28 combines with J gene TRBJ1-5; 7 positions match TRBD1. In germline, CDR1 is MDHEN, CDR2 SYDVKM. The J segment lost 2 bases and the V segment lost 6 bases, leaving 7 bases of the junction unmatched. The CDR3 consists of 15 residues.

At least ten counts were recorded for this clonotype. The genes are TRBV12-3 or TRBV12-4 and TRBJ1-2, with D tentatively TRBD1 (5 bases). The CDR3 has 13 amino acids. With 1 base removed from V and 5 bases from J, the gap between germline ends came to 8 bases. CDR3 coding DNA: TGTGCCAGCAGTTTAGTGGGGACTTATGGCTACACCTTC. It codes for CASSLVGTYGYTF.

This clonotype appeared a single time. The junction and the germline gene differ at one end; a read error may be behind it. The chain joins TRBV12-3 or TRBV12-4 to TRBJ1-1, with D tentatively TRBD1 (5 bases). The CDR3 spans 13 residues. CDR3 in DNA: TGTGCCGGCAGTTTGGGGGTAGGGACTGAAGCTTTCTTC. It codes for CAGSLGVGTEAFF.

In the case of this clonotype: This may be a read error, as it is one base from a much larger clone. This sequence joins TRBV28 and TRBJ1-5; 9 bases align to TRBD1. CDR1 is MDHEN, CDR2 SYDVKM, per germline. This CDR3 has 14 residues. The CDR3 region has the DNA TGTGCCTGCAGTCCACAGGGGGCAGGACAGCCCCAGCATTTT. It specifies CACSPQGAGQPQHF.

This clonotype turned up a few times. The chain links TRBV29-1 to TRBJ2-2; D is undetermined. The ends were cut back, 0 bases at V and 0 bases at J, with 11 bases in the middle. CDR1 and CDR2 (germline): SQVTM, ANQGSEA. The length of the CDR3 is 16 residues. The CDR3 sequence is CSVEDRQEANTGELFF. CDR3 coding DNA: TGCAGCGTTGAAGATCGCCAGGAAGCGAACACCGGGGAGCTGTTTTTT.

The J gene is TRBJ1-5, the V gene TRBV19; TRBD2 aligns across 7 bases. The J call may be faulty, since TRBJ2-3 better matches the DNA end. CDR3 size: 14 residues. Germline CDR1 and CDR2: LNHDA and SQIVND (reference sequence). DNA for the CDR3: TGTGCCAGTAGTATTTTTGGGGGGGAACAGCCCCAGTATTTT. It yields the protein CASSIFGGEQPQYF.

With respect to this clonotype: A much larger clone lies one base from this, so it may be a read error. This likely comes from a read error, as the CDR3 has no conserved phenylalanine or tryptophan at its end. This rearrangement joins TRBV30 to TRBJ2-2; D not resolved. Germline CDR1 reads GTSNPN; CDR2 reads SVGIG (reference sequence). This CDR3 spans 13 amino acids. With 1 base removed from V and 3 bases from J, the gap between germline ends came to 6 bases. CDR3 loop: CAWSAIYTGELFL. CDR3 in DNA: TGTGCCTGGAGTGCGATATACACCGGGGAGCTGTTTCTT.

This clonotype came up once. The junction does not match germline at one end; this may be a read error. The chain has TRBV30 and TRBJ2-3; unclear D gene. There are 16 residues in the CDR3. Germline-derived CDR1 and CDR2 are GTSNPN and SVGIG (reference sequence). CDR3 sequence (DNA): TGTGCCTCGAGTGTAAGTTGGCAGAAACACACAGATACGCAGTATTTT. It specifies CASSVSWQKHTDTQYF.

The gene calls are TRBV30 and TRBJ2-3, with TRBD1 matching over 7 bases. Trimming at V came to 2 bases and at J to 0 bases, leaving 11 bases not matched to a gene. This CDR3 has 17 residues. Per the germline V gene, CDR1 is GTSNPN and CDR2 is SVGIG (reference sequence). Written as DNA, the CDR3 is TGTGCCTGGAGTTGGGGAGTGGGGACAGCGAGCACAGATACGCAGTATTTT. It encodes CAWSWGVGTASTDTQYF.

The chain recombines TRBV4-1 with TRBJ1-1; D is ambiguous. The CDR3 sequence is 15 residues long. The germline V gene encodes CDR1 MGHRA and CDR2 YSYEKL. Trimming pared 1 base from V and 0 bases from J, leaving 9 bases between. The CDR3 loop is CASSQGGTLNTEAFF. The DNA of the CDR3 is TGCGCCAGCAGCCAAGGGGGTACGTTGAACACTGAAGCTTTCTTT.

For this clonotype: A much more abundant neighbour one base away suggests this may be a read error. The conserved closing phenylalanine or tryptophan is absent in this CDR3, likely reflecting a read error. The V gene is TRBV7-2, the J gene TRBJ2-1, with D uncertain. The V end was cut by 5 bases, the J end by 6 bases, with 14 bases between. There are 14 residues in the CDR3. Germline values: CDR1 SGHTA, CDR2 FQGNSA. CDR3 DNA sequence: TGTGCCAGCAGCCCAAGCCCGGGCGGCAATGAGCAGTTCCTC. Translation gives CASSPSPGGNEQFL.

The count of this clonotype is one. Just one base apart from a much larger clone, this may be a read error. The chain employs TRBV28 and TRBJ2-3; D might be TRBD2 (5 bases). The CDR3 has 14 amino acids. V lost 5 bases and J lost 3, with 12 bases in between. Germline CDR1 and CDR2: MDHEN and SYDVKM. CDR3 amino acids: CASSRSRRTDTQYF. Written as DNA, the CDR3 is TGTGCCAGCAGTCGCTCCCGGAGGACAGATACGCAGTATTTT.

This clonotype was observed a few times. This sequence joins TRBV27 and TRBJ2-7; D gene unclear. Trimming pared 0 bases from V and 5 bases from J, leaving 11 bases between. Germline CDR1 is MNHEY and CDR2 is SMNVEV (reference sequence). This CDR3 spans 14 amino acids. Here the CDR3 DNA reads TGTGCCAGCAGTTTATCCGCCGTGGCCGACGAGCAGTACTTC. Protein product: CASSLSAVADEQYF.